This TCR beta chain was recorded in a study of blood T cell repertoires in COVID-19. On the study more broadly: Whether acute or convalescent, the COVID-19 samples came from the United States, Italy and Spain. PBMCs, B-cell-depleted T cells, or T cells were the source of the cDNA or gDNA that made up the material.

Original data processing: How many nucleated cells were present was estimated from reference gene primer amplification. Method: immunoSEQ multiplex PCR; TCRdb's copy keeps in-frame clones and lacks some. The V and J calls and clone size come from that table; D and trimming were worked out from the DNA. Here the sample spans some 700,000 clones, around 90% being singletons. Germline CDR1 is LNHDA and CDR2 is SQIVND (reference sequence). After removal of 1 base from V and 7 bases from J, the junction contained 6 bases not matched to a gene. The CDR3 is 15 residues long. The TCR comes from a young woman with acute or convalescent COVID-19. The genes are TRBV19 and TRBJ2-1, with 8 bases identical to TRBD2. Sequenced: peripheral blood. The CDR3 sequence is CASSIAPRGGNEQFF. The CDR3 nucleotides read TGTGCCAGTAGTATAGCGCCCCGGGGGGGGAATGAGCAGTTCTTC.